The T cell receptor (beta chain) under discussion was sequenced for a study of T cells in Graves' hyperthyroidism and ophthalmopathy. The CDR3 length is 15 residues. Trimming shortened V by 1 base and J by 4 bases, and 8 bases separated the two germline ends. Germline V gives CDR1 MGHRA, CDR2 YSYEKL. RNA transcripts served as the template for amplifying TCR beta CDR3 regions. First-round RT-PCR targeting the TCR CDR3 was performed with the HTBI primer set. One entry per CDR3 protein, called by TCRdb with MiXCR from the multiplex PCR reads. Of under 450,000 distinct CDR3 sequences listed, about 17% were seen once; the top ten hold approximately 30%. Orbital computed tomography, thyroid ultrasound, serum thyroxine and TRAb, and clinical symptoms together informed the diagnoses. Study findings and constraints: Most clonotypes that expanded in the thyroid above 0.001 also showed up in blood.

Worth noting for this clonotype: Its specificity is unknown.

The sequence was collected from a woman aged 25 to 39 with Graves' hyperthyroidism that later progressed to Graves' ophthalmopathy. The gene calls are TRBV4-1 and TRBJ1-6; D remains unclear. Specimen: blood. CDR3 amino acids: CASSQVGLYNSPLHF. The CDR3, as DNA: TGCGCCAGCAGCCAAGTTGGACTATATAATTCACCCCTCCACTTT.